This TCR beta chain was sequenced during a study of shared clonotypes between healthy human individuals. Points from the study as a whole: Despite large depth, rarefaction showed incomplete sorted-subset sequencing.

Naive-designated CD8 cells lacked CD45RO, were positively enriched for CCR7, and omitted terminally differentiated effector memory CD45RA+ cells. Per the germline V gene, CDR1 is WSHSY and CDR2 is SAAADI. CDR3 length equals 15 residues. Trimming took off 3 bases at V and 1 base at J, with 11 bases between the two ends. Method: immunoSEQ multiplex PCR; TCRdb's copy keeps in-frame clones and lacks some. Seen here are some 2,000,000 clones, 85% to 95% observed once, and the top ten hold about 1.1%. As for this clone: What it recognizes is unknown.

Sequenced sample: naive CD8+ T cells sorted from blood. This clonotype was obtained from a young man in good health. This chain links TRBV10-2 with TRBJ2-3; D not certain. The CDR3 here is CASSDFVGGTDTQYF. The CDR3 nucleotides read TGCGCCAGCAGTGACTTTGTCGGAGGCACAGATACGCAGTATTTT.